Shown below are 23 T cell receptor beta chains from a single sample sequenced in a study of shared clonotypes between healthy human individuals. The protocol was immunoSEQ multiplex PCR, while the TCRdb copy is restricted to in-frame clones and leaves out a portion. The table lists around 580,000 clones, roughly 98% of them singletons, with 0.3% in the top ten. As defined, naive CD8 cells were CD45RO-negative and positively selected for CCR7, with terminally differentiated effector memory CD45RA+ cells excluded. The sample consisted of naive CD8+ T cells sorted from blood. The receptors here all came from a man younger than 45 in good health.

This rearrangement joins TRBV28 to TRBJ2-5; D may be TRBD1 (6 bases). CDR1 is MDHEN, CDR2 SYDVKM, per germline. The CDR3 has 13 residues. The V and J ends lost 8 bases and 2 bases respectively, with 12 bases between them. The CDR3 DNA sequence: TGTGCCAGCGAGGGGGACCCGCAAGAGACCCAGTACTTC. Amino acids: CASEGDPQETQYF.

The CDR3 region is CASSFRDREVDEQYF. The DNA for the CDR3 is TGCGCCAGCAGCTTCAGGGACAGGGAGGTGGACGAGCAGTACTTC. The chain recombines TRBV5-1 with TRBJ2-7; 9 bases agree with TRBD1. Per germline, CDR1 SGHRS and CDR2 YFSETQ. J gave up 5 bases and V 2 bases, and 8 bases lay outside the gene matches. The CDR3 covers 15 residues.

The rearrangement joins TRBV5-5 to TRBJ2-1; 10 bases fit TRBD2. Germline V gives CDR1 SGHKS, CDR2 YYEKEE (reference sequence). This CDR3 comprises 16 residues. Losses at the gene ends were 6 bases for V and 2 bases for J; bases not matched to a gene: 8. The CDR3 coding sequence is TGTGCCAGCATCGGGTATAGCGGGAGGACCTACAATGAGCAGTTCTTC. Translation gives CASIGYSGRTYNEQFF.

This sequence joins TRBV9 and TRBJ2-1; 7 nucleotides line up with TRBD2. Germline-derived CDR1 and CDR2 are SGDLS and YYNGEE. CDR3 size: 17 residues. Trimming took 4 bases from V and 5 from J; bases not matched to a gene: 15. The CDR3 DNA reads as TGTGCCAGCAGCCCAGGACCGTCTAGCGGATCGAACAATGAGCAGTTCTTC. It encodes CASSPGPSSGSNNEQFF.

The CDR3 DNA follows: TGTGCCAGCAGTTTACTAACTAACACGGGCTCCGGGGAGCTGTTTTTT. Its translation is CASSLLTNTGSGELFF. The chain recombines TRBV27 with TRBJ2-2, with D uncertain. Germline V CDR1 and CDR2: MNHEY, SMNVEV (reference sequence). V dropped 2 bases and J dropped 6 bases, with 16 bases sitting between them. The CDR3 has 16 residues.

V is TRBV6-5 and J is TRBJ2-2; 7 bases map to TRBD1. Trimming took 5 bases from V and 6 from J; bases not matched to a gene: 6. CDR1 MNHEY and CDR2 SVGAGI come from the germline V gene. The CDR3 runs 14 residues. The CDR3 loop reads CASSPRDSSGELFF. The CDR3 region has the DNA TGTGCCAGCAGTCCCCGGGACAGCTCCGGGGAGCTGTTTTTT.

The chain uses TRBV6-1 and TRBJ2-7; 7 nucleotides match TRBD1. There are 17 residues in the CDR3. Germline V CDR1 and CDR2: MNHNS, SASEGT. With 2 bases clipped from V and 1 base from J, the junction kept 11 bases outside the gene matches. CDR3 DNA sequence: TGTGCCAGCAGTGAAATGGTAGGGGGCTTGACGTCCTACGAGCAGTACTTC. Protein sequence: CASSEMVGGLTSYEQYF.

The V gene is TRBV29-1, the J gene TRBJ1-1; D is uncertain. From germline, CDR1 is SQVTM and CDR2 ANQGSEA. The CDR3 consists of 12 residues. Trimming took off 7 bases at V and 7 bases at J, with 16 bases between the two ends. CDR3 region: CSAWPPSGEAFF. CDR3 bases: TGCAGCGCCTGGCCCCCATCGGGTGAAGCTTTCTTT.

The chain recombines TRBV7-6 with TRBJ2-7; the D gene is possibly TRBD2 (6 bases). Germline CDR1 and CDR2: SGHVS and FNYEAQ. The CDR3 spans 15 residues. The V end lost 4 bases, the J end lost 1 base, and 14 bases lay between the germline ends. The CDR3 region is CASSSLVRGSYEQYF. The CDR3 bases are TGTGCCAGCAGCTCCCTCGTCCGGGGGTCCTACGAGCAGTACTTC.

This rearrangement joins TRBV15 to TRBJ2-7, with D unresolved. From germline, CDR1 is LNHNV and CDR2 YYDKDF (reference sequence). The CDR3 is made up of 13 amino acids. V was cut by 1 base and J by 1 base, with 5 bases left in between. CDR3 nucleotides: TGTGCCACCAGCAGAGTTAGTTCCTACGAGCAGTACTTC. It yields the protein CATSRVSSYEQYF.

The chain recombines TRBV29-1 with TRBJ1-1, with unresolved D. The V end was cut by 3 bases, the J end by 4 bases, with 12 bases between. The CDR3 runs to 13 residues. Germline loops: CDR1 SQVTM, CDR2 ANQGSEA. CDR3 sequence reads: CSVDPDAGTEAFF. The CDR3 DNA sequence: TGCAGCGTTGATCCGGACGCCGGCACTGAAGCTTTCTTT.

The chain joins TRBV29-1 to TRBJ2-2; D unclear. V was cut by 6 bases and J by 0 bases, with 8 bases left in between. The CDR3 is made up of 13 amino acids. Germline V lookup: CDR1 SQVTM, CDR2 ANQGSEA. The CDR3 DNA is TGCAGCGTCTCAGACTCGAACACCGGGGAGCTGTTTTTT. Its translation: CSVSDSNTGELFF.

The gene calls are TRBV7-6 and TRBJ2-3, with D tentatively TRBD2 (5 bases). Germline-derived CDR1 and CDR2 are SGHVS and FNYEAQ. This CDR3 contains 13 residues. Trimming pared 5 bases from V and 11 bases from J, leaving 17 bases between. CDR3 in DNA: TGTGCCAGCAGCCCGGAGGCTCCCGGTGGGCAGTATTTT. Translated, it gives CASSPEAPGGQYF.

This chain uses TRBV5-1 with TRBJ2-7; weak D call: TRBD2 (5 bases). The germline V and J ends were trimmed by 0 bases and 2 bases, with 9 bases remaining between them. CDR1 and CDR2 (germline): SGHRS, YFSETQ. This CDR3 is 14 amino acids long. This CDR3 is CASSLAPGTYEQYF. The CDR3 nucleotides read TGCGCCAGCAGCTTGGCCCCCGGGACCTACGAGCAGTACTTC.

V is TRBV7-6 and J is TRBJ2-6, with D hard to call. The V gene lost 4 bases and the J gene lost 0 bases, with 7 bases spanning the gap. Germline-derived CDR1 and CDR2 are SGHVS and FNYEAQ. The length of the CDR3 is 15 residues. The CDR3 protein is CASSSIHSGANVLTF. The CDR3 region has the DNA TGTGCCAGCAGCTCCATCCACTCTGGGGCCAACGTCCTGACTTTC.

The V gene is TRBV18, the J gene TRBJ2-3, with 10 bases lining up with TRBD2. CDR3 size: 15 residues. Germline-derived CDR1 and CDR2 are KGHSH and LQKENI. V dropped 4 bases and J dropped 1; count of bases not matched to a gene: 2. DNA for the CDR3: TGTGCCAGCTCACTAGGGACTAGCGGCACAGATACGCAGTATTTT. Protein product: CASSLGTSGTDTQYF.

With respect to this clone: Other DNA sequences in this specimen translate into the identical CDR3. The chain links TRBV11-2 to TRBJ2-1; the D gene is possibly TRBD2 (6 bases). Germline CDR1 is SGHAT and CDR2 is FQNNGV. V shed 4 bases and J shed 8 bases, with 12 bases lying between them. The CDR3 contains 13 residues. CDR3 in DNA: TGTGCCAGCAGCTCAAGACCGGGGGATGAGCAGTTCTTC. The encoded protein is CASSSRPGDEQFF.

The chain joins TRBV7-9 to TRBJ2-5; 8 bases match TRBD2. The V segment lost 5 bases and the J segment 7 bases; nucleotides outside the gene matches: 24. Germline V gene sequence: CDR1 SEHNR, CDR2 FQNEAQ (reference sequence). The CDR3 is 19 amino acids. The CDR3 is CASSPDERDSGNIWVTQYF. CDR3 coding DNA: TGTGCCAGCAGCCCCGATGAGAGGGATAGCGGGAACATTTGGGTGACCCAGTACTTC. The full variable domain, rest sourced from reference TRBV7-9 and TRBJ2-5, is DTGVSQNPRHKITKRGQNVTFRCDPISEHNRLYWYRQTLGQGPEFLTYFQNEAQLEKSRLLSDRFSAERPKGSFSTLEIQRTEQGDSAMYLCASSPDERDSGNIWVTQYFGPGTRLLVL.

The CDR3 loop is CASSSDREAFF. CDR3 coding DNA: TGTGCCAGCAGCTCGGACAGGGAAGCTTTCTTT. The chain combines TRBV11-2 with TRBJ1-1; 7 bases agree with TRBD1. The CDR3 is 11 residues long. V trimming: 4 bases; J trimming: 8 bases; junction bases outside the gene matches: 1. The germline gives CDR1 SGHAT, CDR2 FQNNGV.

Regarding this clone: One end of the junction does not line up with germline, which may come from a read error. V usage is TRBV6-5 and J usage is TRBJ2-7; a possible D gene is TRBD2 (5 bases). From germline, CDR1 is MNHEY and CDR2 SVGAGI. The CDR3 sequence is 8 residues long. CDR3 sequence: CASRRVGF. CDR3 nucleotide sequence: TGTGCCAGCCGGCGGGTGGGCTTC.

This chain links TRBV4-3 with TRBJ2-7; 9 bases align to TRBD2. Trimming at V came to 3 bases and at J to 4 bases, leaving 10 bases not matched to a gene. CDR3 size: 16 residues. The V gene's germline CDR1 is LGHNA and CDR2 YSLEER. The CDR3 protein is CASSQALREGLYEQYF. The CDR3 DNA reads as TGCGCCAGCAGCCAGGCCTTGCGGGAGGGCCTTTACGAGCAGTACTTC.

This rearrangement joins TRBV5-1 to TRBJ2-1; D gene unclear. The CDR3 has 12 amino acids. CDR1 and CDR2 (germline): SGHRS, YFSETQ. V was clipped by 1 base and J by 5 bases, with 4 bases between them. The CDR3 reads CASSLFDNEQFF. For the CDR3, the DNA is TGCGCCAGCAGCTTGTTCGACAATGAGCAGTTCTTC.

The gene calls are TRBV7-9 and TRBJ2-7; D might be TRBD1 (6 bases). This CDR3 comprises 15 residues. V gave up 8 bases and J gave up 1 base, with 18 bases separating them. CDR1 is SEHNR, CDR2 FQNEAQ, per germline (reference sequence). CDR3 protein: CASSLDRSLSYEQYF. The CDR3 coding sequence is TGTGCCAGCTCCCTAGACAGGTCTCTTTCCTACGAGCAGTACTTC. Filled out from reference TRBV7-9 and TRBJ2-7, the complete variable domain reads DTGVSQNPRHKITKRGQNVTFRCDPISEHNRLYWYRQTLGQGPEFLTYFQNEAQLEKSRLLSDRFSAERPKGSFSTLEIQRTEQGDSAMYLCASSLDRSLSYEQYFGPGTRLTVT.